The 3 T cell receptor beta chains presented below share a single source sample, sequenced in a study of shared clonotypes between healthy human individuals (dated by TCRdb to the early 2020s). The library was prepared using the immunoSEQ multiplex PCR assay. Held by TCRdb, this immuneACCESS table contains in-frame sequences only and omits some clones. Under half of the omission traces to an unresolved V gene where checked; the cause of the rest is unknown. The sample table shows around 690,000 clones, and about nine tenths are seen once. Of the sample, 30% to 40% falls within the top ten clones. The sample comprised memory CD8+ T cells from PBMCs. The cell subset or site label corresponds to: CD45RO+ cells pooled with CCR7-negative TemRA cells. The origin of the receptors is a man aged 18 to 30 in good health. Some clones in this sample may be carry-over from other donors' samples.

The rearrangement uses TRBV6-5 and TRBJ1-6; D not resolved. The CDR3 contains 16 residues. Trimming removed 2 bases from V and 8 bases from J, with 16 bases in between. The V gene's germline CDR1 is MNHEY and CDR2 SVGAGI. The CDR3 DNA reads as TGTGCCAGCAGTTACGGGTTCACGGCTAGTGATTCACCCCTCCACTTT. Amino acids: CASSYGFTASDSPLHF.

The chain has TRBV29-1 and TRBJ2-7; D is possibly TRBD1 (5 bases). This CDR3 comprises 11 residues. V dropped 4 bases and J dropped 5 bases, with 9 bases sitting between them. In germline, CDR1 is SQVTM, CDR2 ANQGSEA. CDR3 DNA: TGCAGCGTTGCAGGGTCCAACGAGCAGTACTTC. It yields the protein CSVAGSNEQYF.

The chain is built from TRBV5-1 and TRBJ2-1; TRBD1 is a possible D gene (6 bases). In germline, CDR1 is SGHRS, CDR2 YFSETQ. V was clipped by 3 bases and J by 4 bases, with 14 bases between them. The CDR3 loop spans 15 amino acids. The CDR3 region is CASSYNDRPYNEQFF. The DNA for the CDR3 is TGCGCCAGCAGCTATAACGACAGGCCGTACAATGAGCAGTTCTTC. Variable domain in full (rest from reference TRBV5-1 and TRBJ2-1): KAGVTQTPRYLIKTRGQQVTLSCSPISGHRSVSWYQQTPGQGLQFLFEYFSETQRNKGNFPGRFSGRQFSNSRSEMNVSTLELGDSALYLCASSYNDRPYNEQFFGPGTRLTVL.